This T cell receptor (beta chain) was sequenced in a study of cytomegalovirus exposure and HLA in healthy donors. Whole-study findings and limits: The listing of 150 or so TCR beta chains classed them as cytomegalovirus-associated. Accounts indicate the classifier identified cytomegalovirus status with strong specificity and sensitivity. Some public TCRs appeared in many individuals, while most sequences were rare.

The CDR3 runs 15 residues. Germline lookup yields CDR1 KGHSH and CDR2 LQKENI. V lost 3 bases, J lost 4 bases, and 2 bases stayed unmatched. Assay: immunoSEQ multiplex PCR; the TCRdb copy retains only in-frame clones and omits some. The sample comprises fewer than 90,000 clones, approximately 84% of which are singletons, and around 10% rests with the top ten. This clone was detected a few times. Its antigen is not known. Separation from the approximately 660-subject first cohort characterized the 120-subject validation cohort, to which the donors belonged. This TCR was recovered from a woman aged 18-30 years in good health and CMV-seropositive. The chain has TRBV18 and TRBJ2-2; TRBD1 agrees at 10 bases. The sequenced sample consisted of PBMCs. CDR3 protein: CASSPRTGGTGELFF. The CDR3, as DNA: TGTGCCAGCTCACCCAGGACAGGGGGCACCGGGGAGCTGTTTTTT. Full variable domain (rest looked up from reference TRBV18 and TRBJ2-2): NAGVMQNPRHLVRRRGQEARLRCSPMKGHSHVYWYRQLPEEGLKFMVYLQKENIIDESGMPKERFSAEFPKEGPSILRIQQVVRGDSAAYFCASSPRTGGTGELFFGEGSRLTVL.